This record looks at one TCR beta chain sequence and its context. This sample is drawn from a study of blood T cell repertoires in COVID-19. Under the authors' procedure: How many nucleated cells were present was estimated from reference gene primer amplification. Data came from immunoSEQ multiplex PCR; TCRdb stores just in-frame clones and leaves some out. V and J calls and clone size are copied from that table; D and trimming were computed from the DNA. In the table there are approximately 74,000 clones, over 70% of which are singletons. Trimming pared 3 bases from V and 0 bases from J, leaving 8 bases between. This CDR3 spans 15 amino acids. CDR1 and CDR2 from the germline V gene are LNHNV and YYDKDF (reference sequence).

The sample consisted of peripheral blood. This chain uses TRBV15 with TRBJ1-4, with D maybe TRBD1 (6 bases). The receptor was derived from an older man with active or convalescent COVID-19. The CDR3 region is CATSSDRTTNEKLFF. The DNA for the CDR3 is TGTGCCACCAGCAGCGACAGGACAACTAATGAAAAACTGTTTTTT.